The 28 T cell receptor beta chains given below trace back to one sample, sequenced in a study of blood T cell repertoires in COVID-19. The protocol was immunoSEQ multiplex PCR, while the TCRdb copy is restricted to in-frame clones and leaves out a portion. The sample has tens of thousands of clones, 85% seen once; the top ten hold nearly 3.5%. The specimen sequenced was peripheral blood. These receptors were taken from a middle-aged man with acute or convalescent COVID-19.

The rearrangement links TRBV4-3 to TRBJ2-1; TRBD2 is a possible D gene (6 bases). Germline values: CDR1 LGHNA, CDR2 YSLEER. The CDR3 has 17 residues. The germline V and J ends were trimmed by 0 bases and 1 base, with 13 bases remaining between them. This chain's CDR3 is CASSQDPRGNSYNEQFF. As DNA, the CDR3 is TGCGCCAGCAGCCAAGATCCTCGCGGGAATTCCTACAATGAGCAGTTCTTC.

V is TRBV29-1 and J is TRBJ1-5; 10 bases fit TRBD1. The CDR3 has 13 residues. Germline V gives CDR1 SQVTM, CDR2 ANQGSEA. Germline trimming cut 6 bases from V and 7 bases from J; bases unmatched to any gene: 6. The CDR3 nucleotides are TGCAGCGTAGGGACAGGGGAAGGACAGCCCCAGCATTTT. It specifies CSVGTGEGQPQHF.

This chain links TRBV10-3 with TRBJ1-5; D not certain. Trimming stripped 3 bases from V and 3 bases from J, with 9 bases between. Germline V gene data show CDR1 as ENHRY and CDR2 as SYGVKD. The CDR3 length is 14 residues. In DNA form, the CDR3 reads TGTGCCATCAGTGATTACAGAGACAATCAGCCCCAGCATTTT. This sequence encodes CAISDYRDNQPQHF.

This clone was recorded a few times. As DNA, the CDR3 is TGTGCCAGCAGTTCGGACAGCATGACCGGGGAGCTGTTTTTT. This encodes CASSSDSMTGELFF. The chain joins TRBV6-5 to TRBJ2-2; maybe TRBD1 (6 bases). This CDR3 contains 14 residues. Per the germline V gene, CDR1 is MNHEY and CDR2 is SVGAGI. V gave up 4 bases and J gave up 5 bases, with 11 bases separating them.

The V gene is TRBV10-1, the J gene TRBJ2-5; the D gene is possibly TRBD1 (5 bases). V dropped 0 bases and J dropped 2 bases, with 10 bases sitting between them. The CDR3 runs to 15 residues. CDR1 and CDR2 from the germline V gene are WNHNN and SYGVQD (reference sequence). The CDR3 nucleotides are TGCGCCAGCAGTGAGTCGGGAAGGGGACAAGAGACCCAGTACTTC. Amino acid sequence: CASSESGRGQETQYF.

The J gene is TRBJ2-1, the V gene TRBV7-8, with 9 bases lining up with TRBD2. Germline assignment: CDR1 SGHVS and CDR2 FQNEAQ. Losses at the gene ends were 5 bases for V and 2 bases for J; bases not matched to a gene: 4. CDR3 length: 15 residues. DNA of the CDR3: TGTGCCAGCAGCAAGACTAGCGGCACCTACAATGAGCAGTTCTTC. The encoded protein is CASSKTSGTYNEQFF.

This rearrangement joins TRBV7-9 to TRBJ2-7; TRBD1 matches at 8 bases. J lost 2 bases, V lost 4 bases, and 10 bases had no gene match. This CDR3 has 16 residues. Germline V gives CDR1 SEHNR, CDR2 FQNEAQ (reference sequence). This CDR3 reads CASSSQPGTGTYEQYF. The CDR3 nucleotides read TGTGCCAGCAGCTCCCAACCCGGGACAGGAACCTACGAGCAGTACTTC.

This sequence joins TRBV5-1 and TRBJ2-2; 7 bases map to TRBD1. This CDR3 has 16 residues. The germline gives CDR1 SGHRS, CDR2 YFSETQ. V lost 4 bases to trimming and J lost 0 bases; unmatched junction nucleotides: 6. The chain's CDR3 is CASSTAGTANTGELFF. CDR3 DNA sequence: TGCGCCAGCAGCACCGCCGGGACAGCGAACACCGGGGAGCTGTTTTTT.

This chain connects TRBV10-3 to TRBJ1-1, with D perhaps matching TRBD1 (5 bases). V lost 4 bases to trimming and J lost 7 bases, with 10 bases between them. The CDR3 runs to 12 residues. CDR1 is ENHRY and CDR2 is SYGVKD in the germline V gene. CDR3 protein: CAISGTQNEAFF. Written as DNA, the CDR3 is TGTGCCATCAGTGGGACACAAAATGAAGCTTTCTTT.

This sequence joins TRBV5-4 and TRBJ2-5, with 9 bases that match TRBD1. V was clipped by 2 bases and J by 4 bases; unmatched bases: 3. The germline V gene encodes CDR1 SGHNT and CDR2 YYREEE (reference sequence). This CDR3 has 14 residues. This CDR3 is CASSLQGAGETQYF. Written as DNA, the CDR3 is TGTGCCAGCAGCTTACAGGGGGCAGGAGAGACCCAGTACTTC.

CDR3 in DNA: TGTGCCAGCAGTTTAGTCTCGGGCTACACCTTC. Its translation: CASSLVSGYTF. The J gene is TRBJ1-2, the V gene TRBV12-3 or TRBV12-4, with D hard to call. Trimming removed 1 base at V and 8 bases at J, with 5 bases between. The CDR3 length is 11 residues.

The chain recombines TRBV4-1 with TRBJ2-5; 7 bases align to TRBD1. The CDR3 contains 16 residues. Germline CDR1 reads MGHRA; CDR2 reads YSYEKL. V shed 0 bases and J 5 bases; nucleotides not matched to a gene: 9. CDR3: CASSQDPDRLGETQYF. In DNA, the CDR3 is TGCGCCAGCAGCCAAGACCCGGACAGGCTTGGGGAGACCCAGTACTTC.

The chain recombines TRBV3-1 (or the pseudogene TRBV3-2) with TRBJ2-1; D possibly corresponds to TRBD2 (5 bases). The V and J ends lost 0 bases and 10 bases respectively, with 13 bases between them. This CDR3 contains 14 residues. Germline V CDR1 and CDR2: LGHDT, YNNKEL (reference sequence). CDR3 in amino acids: CASSQDHSSREQFF. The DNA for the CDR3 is TGTGCCAGCAGCCAAGATCATTCTAGCCGGGAGCAGTTCTTC.

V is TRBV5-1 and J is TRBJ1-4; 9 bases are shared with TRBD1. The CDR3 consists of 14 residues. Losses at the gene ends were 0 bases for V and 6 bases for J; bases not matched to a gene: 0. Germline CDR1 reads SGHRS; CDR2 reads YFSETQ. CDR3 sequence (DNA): TGCGCCAGCAGCTTGGGGGACAGGGATGAAAAACTGTTTTTT. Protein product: CASSLGDRDEKLFF.

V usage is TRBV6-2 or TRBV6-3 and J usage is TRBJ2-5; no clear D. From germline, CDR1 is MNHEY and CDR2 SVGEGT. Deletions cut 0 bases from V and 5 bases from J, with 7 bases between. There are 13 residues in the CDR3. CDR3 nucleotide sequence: TGTGCCAGCAGTTACTCCCCCTCGGAGACCCAGTACTTC. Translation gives CASSYSPSETQYF.

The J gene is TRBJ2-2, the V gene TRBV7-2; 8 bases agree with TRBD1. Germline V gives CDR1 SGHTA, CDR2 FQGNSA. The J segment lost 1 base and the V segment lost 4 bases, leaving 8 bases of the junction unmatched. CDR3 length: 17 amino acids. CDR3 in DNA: TGTGCCAGCAGCTCCCGACAGGGGACGGGGAACACCGGGGAGCTGTTTTTT. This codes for CASSSRQGTGNTGELFF.

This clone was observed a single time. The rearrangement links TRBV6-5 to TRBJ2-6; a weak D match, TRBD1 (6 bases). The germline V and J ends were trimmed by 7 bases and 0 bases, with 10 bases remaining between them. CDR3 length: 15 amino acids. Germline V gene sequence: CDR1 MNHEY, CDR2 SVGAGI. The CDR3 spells CASTQGGSGANVLTF. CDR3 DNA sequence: TGTGCCAGCACACAGGGCGGCTCTGGGGCCAACGTCCTGACTTTC.

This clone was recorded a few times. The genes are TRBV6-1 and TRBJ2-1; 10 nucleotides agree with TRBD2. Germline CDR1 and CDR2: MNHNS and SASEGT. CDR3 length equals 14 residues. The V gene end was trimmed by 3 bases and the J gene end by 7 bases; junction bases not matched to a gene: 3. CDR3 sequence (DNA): TGTGCCAGCAGTGATAGCGGGAGGACTAATGAGCAGTTCTTC. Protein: CASSDSGRTNEQFF.

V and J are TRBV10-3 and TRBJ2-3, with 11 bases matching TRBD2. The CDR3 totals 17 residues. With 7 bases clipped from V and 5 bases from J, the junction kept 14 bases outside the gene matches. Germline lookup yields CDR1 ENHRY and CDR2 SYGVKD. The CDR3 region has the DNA TGTGCCATCAACCCGAATAGCGGGAGGGCGTCGGGAGATACGCAGTATTTT. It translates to CAINPNSGRASGDTQYF.

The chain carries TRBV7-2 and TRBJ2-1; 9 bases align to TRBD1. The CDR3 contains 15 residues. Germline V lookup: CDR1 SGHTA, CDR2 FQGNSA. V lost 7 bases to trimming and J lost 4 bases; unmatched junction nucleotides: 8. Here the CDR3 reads CASKETGGVYNEQFF. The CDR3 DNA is TGTGCCAGCAAAGAGACAGGGGGGGTATACAATGAGCAGTTCTTC.

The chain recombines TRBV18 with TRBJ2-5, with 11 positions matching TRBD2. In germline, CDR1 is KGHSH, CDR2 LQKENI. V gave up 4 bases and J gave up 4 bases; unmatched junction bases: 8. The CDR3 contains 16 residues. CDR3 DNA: TGTGCCAGCTCACTATCGACTAGCGGGATAGGAGAGACCCAGTACTTC. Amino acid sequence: CASSLSTSGIGETQYF.

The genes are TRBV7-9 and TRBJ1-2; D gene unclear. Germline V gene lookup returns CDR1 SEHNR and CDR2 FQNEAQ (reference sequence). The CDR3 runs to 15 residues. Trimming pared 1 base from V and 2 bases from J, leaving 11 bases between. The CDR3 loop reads CASSLDAGLNYGYTF. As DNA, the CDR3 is TGTGCCAGCAGCTTAGATGCGGGGTTAAACTATGGCTACACCTTC. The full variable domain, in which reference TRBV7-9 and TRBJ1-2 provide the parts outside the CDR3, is DTGVSQNPRHKITKRGQNVTFRCDPISEHNRLYWYRQTLGQGPEFLTYFQNEAQLEKSRLLSDRFSAERPKGSFSTLEIQRTEQGDSAMYLCASSLDAGLNYGYTFGSGTRLTVV.

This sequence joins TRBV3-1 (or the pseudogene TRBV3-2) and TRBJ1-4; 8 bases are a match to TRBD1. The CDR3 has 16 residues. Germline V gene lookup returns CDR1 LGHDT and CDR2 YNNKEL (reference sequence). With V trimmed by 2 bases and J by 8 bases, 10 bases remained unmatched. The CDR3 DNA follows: TGTGCCAGCAGCCAACTCCAGGGGGCTATGGGCGAAAAACTGTTTTTT. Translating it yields CASSQLQGAMGEKLFF.

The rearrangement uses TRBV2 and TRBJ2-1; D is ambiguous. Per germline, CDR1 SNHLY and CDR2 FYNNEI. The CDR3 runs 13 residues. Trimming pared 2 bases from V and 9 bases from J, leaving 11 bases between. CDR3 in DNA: TGTGCCAGCAGTGAATGGGCAGACGGTGAGCAGTTCTTC. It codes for CASSEWADGEQFF.

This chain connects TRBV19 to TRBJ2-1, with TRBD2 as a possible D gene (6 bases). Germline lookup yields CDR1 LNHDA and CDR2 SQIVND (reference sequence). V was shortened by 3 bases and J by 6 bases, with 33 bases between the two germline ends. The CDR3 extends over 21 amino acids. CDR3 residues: CASSIRIRGVARGLARNEQFF. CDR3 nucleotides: TGTGCCAGTAGTATCCGGATTCGGGGCGTAGCACGCGGGCTAGCGCGCAATGAGCAGTTCTTC.

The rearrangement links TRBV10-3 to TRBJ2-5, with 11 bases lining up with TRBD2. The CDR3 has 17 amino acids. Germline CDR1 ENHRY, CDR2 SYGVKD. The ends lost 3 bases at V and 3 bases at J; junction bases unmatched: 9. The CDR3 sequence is CAISDASGRTIEETQYF. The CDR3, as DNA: TGTGCCATCAGTGACGCTAGCGGGAGGACAATCGAAGAGACCCAGTACTTC.

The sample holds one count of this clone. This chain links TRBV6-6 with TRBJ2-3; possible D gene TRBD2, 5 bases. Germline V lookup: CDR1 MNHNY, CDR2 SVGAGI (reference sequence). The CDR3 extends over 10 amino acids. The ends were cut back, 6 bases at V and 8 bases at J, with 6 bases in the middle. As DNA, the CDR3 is TGTGCCAGCAGGCGGGTTACGCAGTATTTT. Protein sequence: CASRRVTQYF.

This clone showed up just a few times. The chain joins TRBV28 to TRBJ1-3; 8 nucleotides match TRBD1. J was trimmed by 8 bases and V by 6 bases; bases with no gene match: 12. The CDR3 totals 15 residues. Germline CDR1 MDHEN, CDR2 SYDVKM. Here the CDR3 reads CASRLLSGTGHTIYF. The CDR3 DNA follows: TGTGCCAGCAGACTACTGTCCGGGACAGGCCACACCATATATTTT. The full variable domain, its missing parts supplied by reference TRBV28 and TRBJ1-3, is DVKVTQSSRYLVKRTGEKVFLECVQDMDHENMFWYRQDPGLGLRLIYFSYDVKMKEKGDIPEGYSVSREKKERFSLILESASTNQTSMYLCASRLLSGTGHTIYFGEGSWLTVV.